The 6 T cell receptor beta chains below all came from one sample that was sequenced in a study of T cells after yellow fever vaccination. TCRdb re-analysed the 5' RACE reads in MiXCR, keeping a single row per CDR3 protein. The table has about 580,000 distinct CDR3 sequences, roughly a sixth seen once. Specimen: PBMCs, collected 5 to 6 days after the first yellow fever vaccination. The receptors come from a man aged 18 to 35 who received the YFV17D yellow fever vaccine.

This clonotype was recorded a few times. The rearrangement joins TRBV4-2 to TRBJ2-1; 9 bases line up with TRBD2. V was pared by 0 bases and J by 4 bases, with 7 bases of the junction left unmatched. This CDR3 spans 17 amino acids. CDR1 LGHNA and CDR2 YNFKEQ come from the germline V gene. The CDR3 coding sequence is TGTGCCAGCAGCCAAGAATCGGCGGGGGGGGTATACAATGAGCAGTTCTTC. Protein product: CASSQESAGGVYNEQFF.

This clonotype turned up a few times. The chain recombines TRBV7-2 with TRBJ2-1; D unresolved. The CDR3 is 16 amino acids. Germline CDR1 and CDR2: SGHTA and FQGNSA. Trimming shortened V by 1 base and J by 9 bases, and 19 bases separated the two germline ends. CDR3 sequence (DNA): TGTGCCAGCAGCTTAGTCGGGTCGCCGGGTTTCGGTGAGCAGTTCTTC. Its translation: CASSLVGSPGFGEQFF.

The J gene is TRBJ2-7, the V gene TRBV5-1; D is undetermined. Germline assignment: CDR1 SGHRS and CDR2 YFSETQ. V was shortened by 1 base and J by 3 bases, with 8 bases between the two germline ends. The CDR3 contains 13 residues. This CDR3 reads CASSLSPDYEQYV. CDR3 nucleotides: TGCGCCAGCAGCTTGTCCCCGGACTACGAGCAGTACGTC.

This clonotype came up many times. The rearrangement uses TRBV28 and TRBJ1-5; no definite D call. There are 16 residues in the CDR3. Trimming stripped 8 bases from V and 4 bases from J, with 21 bases between. Germline CDR1 reads MDHEN; CDR2 reads SYDVKM. CDR3 sequence reads: CASLLSYRVFNQPQHF. DNA of the CDR3: TGTGCCAGCCTCCTTTCGTACCGGGTCTTTAATCAGCCCCAGCATTTT.

This clonotype appeared a few times. This CDR3 reads CSAELAGPQETQYF. CDR3 coding DNA: TGCAGTGCGGAGCTAGCGGGGCCGCAAGAGACCCAGTACTTC. The genes are TRBV20-1 and TRBJ2-5, with 9 nucleotides matching TRBD2. V was pared by 6 bases and J by 2 bases, with 7 bases of the junction left unmatched. Per germline, CDR1 DFQATT and CDR2 SNEGSKA (reference sequence). CDR3 length: 14 residues.

CDR3 nucleotides: TGTGCCAGCAGCCCTGGGGGCCACGGAAAGTATGGCTACACCTTC. It is translated as CASSPGGHGKYGYTF. The chain carries TRBV9 and TRBJ1-2; possibly TRBD1 for D (6 bases). Trimming left V 4 bases short and J 5 bases short, with 18 bases between. Germline V gene lookup returns CDR1 SGDLS and CDR2 YYNGEE. The CDR3 length is 15 residues.